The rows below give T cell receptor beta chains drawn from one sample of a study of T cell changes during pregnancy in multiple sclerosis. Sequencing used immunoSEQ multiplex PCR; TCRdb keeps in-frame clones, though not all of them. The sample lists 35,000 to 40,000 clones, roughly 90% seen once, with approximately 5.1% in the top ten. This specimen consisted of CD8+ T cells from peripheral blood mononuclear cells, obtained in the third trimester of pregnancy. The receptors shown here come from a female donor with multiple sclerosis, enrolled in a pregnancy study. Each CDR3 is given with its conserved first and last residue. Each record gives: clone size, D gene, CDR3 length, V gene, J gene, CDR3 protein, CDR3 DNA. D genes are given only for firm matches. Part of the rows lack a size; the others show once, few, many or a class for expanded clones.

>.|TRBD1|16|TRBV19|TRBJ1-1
CASSSGGGQGYTEAFF
TGTGCCAGTAGTAGTGGGGGGGGACAGGGATACACTGAAGCTTTCTTT
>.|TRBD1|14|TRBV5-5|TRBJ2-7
CASSAPGQSYEQYF
TGTGCCAGCAGCGCCCCGGGACAGTCCTACGAGCAGTACTTC
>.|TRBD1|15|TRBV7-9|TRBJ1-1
CASSFYRGLDTEAFF
TGTGCCAGCAGCTTTTACAGGGGGCTCGACACTGAAGCTTTCTTT
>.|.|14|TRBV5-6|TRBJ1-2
CASSPPGANYGYTF
TGTGCCAGCAGCCCCCCAGGGGCAAACTATGGCTACACCTTC
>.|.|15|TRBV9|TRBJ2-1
CASSVVGSSYNEQFF
TGTGCCAGCAGCGTAGTAGGGAGCTCCTACAATGAGCAGTTCTTC
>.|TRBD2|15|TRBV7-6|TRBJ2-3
CASSPGTSGKDTQYF
TGTGCCAGCAGCCCCGGGACTAGCGGGAAGGATACGCAGTATTTT
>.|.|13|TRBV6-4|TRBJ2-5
CASSENTEGTQYF
TGTGCCAGCAGTGAAAACACTGAGGGGACCCAGTACTTC
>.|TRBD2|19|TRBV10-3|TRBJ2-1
CAIGPRSWVAGISYNEQFF
TGTGCCATCGGTCCGCGGTCTTGGGTAGCGGGAATCTCCTACAATGAGCAGTTCTTC
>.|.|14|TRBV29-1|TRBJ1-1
CSVESKGKGTEAFF
TGCAGCGTTGAAAGTAAGGGGAAAGGTACTGAAGCTTTCTTT
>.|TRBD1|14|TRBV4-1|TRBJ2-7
CASSQAQGIKEQYF
TGCGCCAGCAGCCAAGCACAGGGGATAAAGGAGCAGTACTTC
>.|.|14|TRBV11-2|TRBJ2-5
CASSLVSFQETQYF
TGTGCCAGCAGCTTAGTTTCCTTCCAAGAGACCCAGTACTTC
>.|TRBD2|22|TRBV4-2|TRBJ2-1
CASSPPGAAAPASGSSYNEQFF
TGTGCCAGCAGCCCCCCAGGTGCCGCTGCACCGGCTAGCGGGAGCTCCTACAATGAGCAGTTCTTC
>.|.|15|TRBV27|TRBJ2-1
CASRSSGSSYNEQFF
TGTGCCAGCCGGAGTAGCGGTAGCTCCTACAATGAGCAGTTCTTC
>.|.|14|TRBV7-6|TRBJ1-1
CASSPRLKNTEAFF
TGTGCCAGCAGCCCGAGGTTGAAGAACACTGAAGCTTTCTTT
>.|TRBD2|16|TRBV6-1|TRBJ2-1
CASSGSGLAPNNEQFF
TGTGCCAGCAGTGGCTCGGGACTAGCACCTAACAATGAGCAGTTCTTC
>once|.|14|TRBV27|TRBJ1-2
CASSSSGSSLVYTF
TGTGCCAGCAGTTCATCCGGGTCCTCCCTCGTCTACACCTTC
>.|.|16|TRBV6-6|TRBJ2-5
CASSPLRVGDQETQYF
TGTGCCAGCAGCCCCCTGAGGGTCGGGGACCAAGAGACCCAGTACTTC
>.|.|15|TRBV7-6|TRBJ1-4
CASSFTPATNEKLFF
TGTGCCAGCAGCTTCACACCTGCAACTAATGAAAAACTGTTTTTT
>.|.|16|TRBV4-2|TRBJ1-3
CASSQDTGVSGNTIYF
TGTGCCAGCAGCCAAGATACAGGCGTCTCTGGAAACACCATATATTTT
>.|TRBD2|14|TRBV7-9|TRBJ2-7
CASSLGLASYEQYF
TGTGCCAGCAGCTTAGGACTAGCGTCATACGAGCAGTACTTC
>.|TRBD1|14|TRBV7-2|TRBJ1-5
CASSSQGADQPQHF
TGTGCCAGCAGCTCGCAGGGGGCGGATCAGCCCCAGCATTTT
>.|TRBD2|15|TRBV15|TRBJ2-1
CATSDSSGIGGEQFF
TGTGCCACCAGCGACAGTAGCGGGATTGGAGGTGAGCAGTTCTTC
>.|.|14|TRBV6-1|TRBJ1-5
CASGELYSNQPQHF
TGTGCCAGCGGAGAGCTTTATAGCAATCAGCCCCAGCATTTT